What follows are 7 T cell receptor beta chains derived from one specimen sequenced in a study of graft-versus-host responses after intestinal transplantation. Their antigen targets remain unknown. Repertoires were generated with immunoSEQ multiplex PCR, while TCRdb's copy carries only in-frame clones and drops some. The sample contains about 85,000 clones, approximately 80% of which appear only once. The specimen was unstimulated CD4+ T cells sorted from spleen or lymph node cells, collected before intestinal transplant. The receptors stem from a human donor who received an intestinal transplant.

The chain couples TRBV15 to TRBJ1-2; 9 positions match TRBD1. Germline V gene lookup returns CDR1 LNHNV and CDR2 YYDKDF (reference sequence). V shed 0 bases and J 5 bases; nucleotides not matched to a gene: 4. This CDR3 contains 15 residues. The chain's CDR3 is CATSRDFGTGYGYTF. The CDR3 nucleotides are TGTGCCACCAGCAGAGATTTCGGGACAGGGTATGGCTACACCTTC.

The rearrangement joins TRBV5-1 to TRBJ1-6; 7 bases align to TRBD1. Germline V CDR1 and CDR2: SGHRS, YFSETQ. V was clipped by 6 bases and J by 9 bases; unmatched bases: 9. The CDR3 loop spans 14 amino acids. As DNA, the CDR3 is TGCGCCAGCATGATAGGGACAGTCGGTTCACCCCTCCACTTT. Translation: CASMIGTVGSPLHF.

The chain combines TRBV19 with TRBJ2-7; possible D gene TRBD1, 5 bases. The CDR3 runs to 15 residues. Per germline, CDR1 LNHDA and CDR2 SQIVND (reference sequence). With 3 bases removed from V and 2 bases from J, the gap between germline ends came to 14 bases. In nucleotides, the CDR3 is TGTGCCAGTAGTATGGGAAGGGGCCATACCTACGAGCAGTACTTC. It translates to CASSMGRGHTYEQYF.

This chain links TRBV7-6 with TRBJ1-1; D remains unclear. Trimming pared 4 bases from V and 3 bases from J, leaving 12 bases between. The V gene's germline CDR1 is SGHVS and CDR2 FNYEAQ. This CDR3 contains 14 residues. CDR3 sequence: CASSSSPSHTEAFF. The CDR3 DNA follows: TGTGCCAGCAGCTCCTCTCCGAGTCACACTGAAGCTTTCTTT.

This clone was detected once. This chain uses TRBV10-3 with TRBJ1-1; weak D call: TRBD1 (5 bases). The CDR3 is made up of 13 amino acids. Germline V gene sequence: CDR1 ENHRY, CDR2 SYGVKD. Trimming left V 2 bases short and J 1 base short, with 5 bases between. CDR3 nucleotide sequence: TGTGCCATCAGTGAGGACAGGAACACTGAAGCTTTCTTT. The encoded protein is CAISEDRNTEAFF.

The sample holds one count of this clone. Compared with germline, one end of the junction differs, possibly owing to a read error. This CDR3 is also generated by other DNA sequences in the sample. The gene calls are TRBV29-1 and TRBJ2-7, with D perhaps matching TRBD1 (7 bases). CDR1 is SQVTM, CDR2 ANQGSEA, per germline. The CDR3 is made up of 14 amino acids. The CDR3 sequence: CSVAQGGAGSEQYF. CDR3 nucleotide sequence: TGCAGCGTGGCTCAGGGGGGAGCTGGGAGCGAGCAATACTTC.

The gene calls are TRBV20-1 and TRBJ1-2; D is perhaps TRBD1 (6 bases). V shed 5 bases and J shed 8 bases, with 12 bases lying between them. CDR3 size: 11 residues. Germline V gives CDR1 DFQATT, CDR2 SNEGSKA (reference sequence). As DNA, the CDR3 is TGCAGTGCTTACAGGGAGGGGGGCTACACCTTC. Protein product: CSAYREGGYTF.